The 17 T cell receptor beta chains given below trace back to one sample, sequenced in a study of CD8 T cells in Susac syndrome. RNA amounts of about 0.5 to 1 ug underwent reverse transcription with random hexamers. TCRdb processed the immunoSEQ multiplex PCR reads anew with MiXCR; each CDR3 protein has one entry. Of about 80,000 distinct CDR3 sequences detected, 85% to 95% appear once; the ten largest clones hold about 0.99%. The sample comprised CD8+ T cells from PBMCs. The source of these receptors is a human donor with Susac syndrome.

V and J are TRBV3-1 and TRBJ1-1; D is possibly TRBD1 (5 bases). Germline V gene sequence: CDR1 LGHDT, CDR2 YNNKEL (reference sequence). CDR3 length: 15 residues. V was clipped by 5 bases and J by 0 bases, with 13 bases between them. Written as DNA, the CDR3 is TGTGCCAGCAGCAACGGGTGGGGGATGAACACTGAAGCTTTCTTT. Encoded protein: CASSNGWGMNTEAFF.

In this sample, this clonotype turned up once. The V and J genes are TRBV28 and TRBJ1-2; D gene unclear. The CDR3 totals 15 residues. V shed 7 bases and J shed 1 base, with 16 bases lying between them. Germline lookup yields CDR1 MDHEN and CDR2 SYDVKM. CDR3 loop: CASTPVPADNYGYTF. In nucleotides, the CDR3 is TGTGCCAGCACTCCGGTCCCGGCAGATAACTATGGCTACACCTTC.

CDR3 DNA: TGTGCCAGCAGCTTAGCCCTCCCGGGACAGAGAGCCTACGAGCAGTACTTC. It encodes CASSLALPGQRAYEQYF. This chain joins TRBV7-2 and TRBJ2-7; 7 bases map to TRBD1. Germline V gene data show CDR1 as SGHTA and CDR2 as FQGNSA. The CDR3 has 17 residues. With V trimmed by 0 bases and J by 2 bases, 10 bases remained unmatched.

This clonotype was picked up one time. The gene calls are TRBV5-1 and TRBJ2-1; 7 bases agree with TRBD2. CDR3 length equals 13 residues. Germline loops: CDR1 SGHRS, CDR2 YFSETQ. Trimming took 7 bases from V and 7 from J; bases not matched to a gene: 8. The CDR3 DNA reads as TGCGCCAGCCGGGCGGGAGACAAAAATGAGCAGTTCTTC. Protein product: CASRAGDKNEQFF.

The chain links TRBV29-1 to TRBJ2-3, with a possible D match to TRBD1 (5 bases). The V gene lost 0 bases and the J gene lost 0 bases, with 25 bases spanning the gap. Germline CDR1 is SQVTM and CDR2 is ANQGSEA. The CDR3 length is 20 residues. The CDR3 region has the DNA TGCAGCGTTGAAGATCCCACAGGCCCCCTCCAATCAACTAGCACAGATACGCAGTATTTT. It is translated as CSVEDPTGPLQSTSTDTQYF.

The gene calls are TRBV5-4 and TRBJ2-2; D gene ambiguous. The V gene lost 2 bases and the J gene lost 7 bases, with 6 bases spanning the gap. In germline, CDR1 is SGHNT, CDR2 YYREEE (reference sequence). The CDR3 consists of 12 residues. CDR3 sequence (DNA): TGTGCCAGCAGCTTAAGGAACGGGGAGCTGTTTTTT. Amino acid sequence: CASSLRNGELFF. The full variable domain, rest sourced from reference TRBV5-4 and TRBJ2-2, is ETGVTQSPTHLIKTRGQQVTLRCSSQSGHNTVSWYQQALGQGPQFIFQYYREEENGRGNFPPRFSGLQFPNYSSELNVNALELDDSALYLCASSLRNGELFFGEGSRLTVL.

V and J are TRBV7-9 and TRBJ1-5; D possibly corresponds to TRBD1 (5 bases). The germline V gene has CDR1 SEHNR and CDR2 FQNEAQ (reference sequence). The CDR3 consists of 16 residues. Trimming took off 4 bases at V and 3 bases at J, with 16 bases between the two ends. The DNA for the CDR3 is TGTGCCAGCAGCTCGGGCCAGGACACTTTCAATCAGCCCCAGCATTTT. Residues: CASSSGQDTFNQPQHF.

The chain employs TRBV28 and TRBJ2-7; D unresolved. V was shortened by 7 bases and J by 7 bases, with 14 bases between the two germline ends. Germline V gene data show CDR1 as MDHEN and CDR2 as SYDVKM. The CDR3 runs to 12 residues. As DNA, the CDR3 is TGTGCCAGCAACCTACTTGGCAGAGAGCAGTACTTC. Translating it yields CASNLLGREQYF.

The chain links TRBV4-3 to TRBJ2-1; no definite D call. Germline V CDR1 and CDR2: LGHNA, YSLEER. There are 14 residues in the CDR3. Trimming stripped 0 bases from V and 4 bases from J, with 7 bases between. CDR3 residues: CASSQDRTYNEQFF. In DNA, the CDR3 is TGCGCCAGCAGCCAAGATCGAACTTACAATGAGCAGTTCTTC.

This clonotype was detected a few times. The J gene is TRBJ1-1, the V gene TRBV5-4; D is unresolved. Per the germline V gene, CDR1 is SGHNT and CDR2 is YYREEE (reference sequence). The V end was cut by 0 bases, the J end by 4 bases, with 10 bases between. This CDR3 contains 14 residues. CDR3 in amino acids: CASSLAWVSTEAFF. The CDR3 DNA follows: TGTGCCAGCAGCTTGGCTTGGGTAAGCACTGAAGCTTTCTTT.

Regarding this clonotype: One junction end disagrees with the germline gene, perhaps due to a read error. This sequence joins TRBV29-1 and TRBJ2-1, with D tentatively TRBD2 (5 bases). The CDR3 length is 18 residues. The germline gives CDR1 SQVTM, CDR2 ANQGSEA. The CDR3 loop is CSVEGYFERRSSYNEQSF. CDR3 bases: TGCAGCGTTGAAGGGTATTTCGAGCGGCGATCCTCCTACAATGAGCAGTCCTTC.

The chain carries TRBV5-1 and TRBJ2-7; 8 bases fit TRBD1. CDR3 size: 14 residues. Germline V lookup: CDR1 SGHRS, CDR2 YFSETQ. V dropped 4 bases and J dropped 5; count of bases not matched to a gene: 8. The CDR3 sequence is CASSPGQGLDEQYF. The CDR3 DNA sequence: TGCGCCAGCAGCCCCGGACAGGGCCTGGACGAGCAGTACTTC.

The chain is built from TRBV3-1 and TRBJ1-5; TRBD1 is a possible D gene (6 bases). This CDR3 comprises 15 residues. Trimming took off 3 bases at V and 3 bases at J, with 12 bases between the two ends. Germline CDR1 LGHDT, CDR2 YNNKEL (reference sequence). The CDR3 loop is CASSQDWGLNQPQHF. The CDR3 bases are TGTGCCAGCAGCCAGGACTGGGGGCTCAATCAGCCCCAGCATTTT.

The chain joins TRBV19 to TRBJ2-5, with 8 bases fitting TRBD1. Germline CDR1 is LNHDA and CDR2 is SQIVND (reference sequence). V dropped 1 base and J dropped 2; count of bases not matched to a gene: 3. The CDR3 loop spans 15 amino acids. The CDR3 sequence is CASSIGYRGQETQYF. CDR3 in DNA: TGTGCCAGTAGTATAGGCTACAGGGGGCAAGAGACCCAGTACTTC.

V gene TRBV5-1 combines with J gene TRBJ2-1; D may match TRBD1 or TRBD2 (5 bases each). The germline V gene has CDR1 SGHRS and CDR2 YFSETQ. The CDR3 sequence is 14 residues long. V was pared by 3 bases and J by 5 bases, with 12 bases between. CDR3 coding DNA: TGCGCCAGCAGCTGGGAAGCGGACAACAATGAGCAGTTCTTC. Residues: CASSWEADNNEQFF.

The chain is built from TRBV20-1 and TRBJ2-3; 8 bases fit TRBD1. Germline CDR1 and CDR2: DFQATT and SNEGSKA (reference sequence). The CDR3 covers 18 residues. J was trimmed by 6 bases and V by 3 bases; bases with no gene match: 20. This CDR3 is CSASSVSDRGILLDTQYF. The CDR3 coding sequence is TGCAGTGCTAGTTCGGTTTCTGACAGGGGAATCCTCTTGGATACGCAGTATTTT.

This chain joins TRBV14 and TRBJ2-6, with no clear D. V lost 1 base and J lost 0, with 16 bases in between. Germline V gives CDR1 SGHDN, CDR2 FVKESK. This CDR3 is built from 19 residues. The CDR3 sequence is CASSQVPIGGPSGANVLTF. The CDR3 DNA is TGTGCCAGCAGCCAAGTGCCGATTGGCGGTCCCTCTGGGGCCAACGTCCTGACTTTC.